A single T cell receptor (beta chain) is shown here with its context. Its matching antigen is unknown. Profiled with immunoSEQ multiplex PCR; TCRdb holds only in-frame clones, not every one. The sample carries under 75,000 clones, about 82% recorded once. V lost 8 bases and J lost 6; bases outside the gene matches: 6. Per the germline V gene, CDR1 is MNHNY and CDR2 is SVGAGI (reference sequence). The CDR3 has 13 amino acids. These data come from a study of cytomegalovirus exposure and HLA in healthy donors. Findings and limits, study-wide: Rare TCR sequences dominated, though some public TCRs recurred in many donors.

The donors were in the approximately 120-subject validation cohort; that cohort was separate from the roughly 730-subject first cohort. The sequenced sample consisted of PBMCs. This clonotype originated in a man aged 30 to 39 in good health and CMV-seronegative. The chain has TRBV6-6 and TRBJ2-1; TRBD2 aligns across 8 bases. DNA for the CDR3: TGTGCCAGCTGGTCTAGCGGGTTCAATGAGCAGTTCTTC. It yields the protein CASWSSGFNEQFF.